The clone carrying this T cell receptor beta chain is a singleton in its sample. Its matching antigen is unknown. This sample is drawn from a study of T cells after posttransplantation cyclophosphamide. Study conclusions and caveats: After PTCy, TRB diversity resembled that of CNI/methotrexate controls.

Libraries were prepared by immunoSEQ multiplex PCR; TCRdb keeps only in-frame clonotypes and omits some of them. In the table there are tens of thousands of clones, just over 85% of which are singletons. V was trimmed by 5 bases and J by 5 bases, leaving 10 bases between them. The CDR3 totals 13 residues. The germline CDR1 and CDR2 sequences are LNHDA and SQIVND (reference sequence). The sample was PBMCs. This chain joins TRBV19 and TRBJ1-5; D is perhaps TRBD1 (5 bases). This TCR was recovered from a man under 40 with a blood cancer, CMV-positive, and with a related stem cell donor. The CDR3 loop reads CASSGTADQPQHF. CDR3 bases: TGTGCCAGTAGTGGGACTGCTGATCAGCCCCAGCATTTT.